Below, one T cell receptor (beta chain) is given with its context. This sample is part of a study of blood T cell repertoires in COVID-19. Study in general: Samples came from the United States, Italy and Spain, spanning acute and convalescent COVID-19. Sample material is recorded as cDNA or gDNA derived from T cells, B-cell-depleted T cells, or PBMCs.

In the study's own analysis: It was from reference gene primer amplification that nucleated cell counts were estimated. The method was immunoSEQ multiplex PCR; TCRdb's version includes in-frame clones alone and lacks a portion of them. That table gives V, J and clone size, and the DNA gave D and trimming. Among under 30,000 clones listed, nearly 90% were seen once. The germline CDR1 and CDR2 sequences are SGDLS and YYNGEE. CDR3 size: 15 residues. The J segment lost 5 bases and the V segment lost 3 bases, leaving 8 bases of the junction unmatched. This clonotype originated in a human donor in a cohort sampled during active COVID-19. The gene calls are TRBV9 and TRBJ1-5; TRBD1 matches at 7 bases. The sequenced sample consisted of peripheral blood. DNA for the CDR3: TGTGCCAGCAGCGCGACAGGGAACGATCATCAGCCCCAGCATTTT. It codes for CASSATGNDHQPQHF.